Each of the 21 T cell receptor beta chains below was sequenced from the same sample in a study of T cells expressing NK-cell markers. Reprocessing the 5' RACE reads, TCRdb reports a single entry for every CDR3 protein and omits DNA. In all, the sample yields about 170,000 distinct CDR3 sequences. The sample consisted of blood T cells: a sorted CD56 or NKG2C T cell subset, CD4+ or CD8+ T cells, or bulk PBMC T cells (not recorded which). The receptors come from a man between 18 and 69 years old in good health.

This chain joins TRBV29-1 and TRBJ2-7; TCRdb outputs TRBD1, but without DNA this stays unchecked. This CDR3 has 13 residues. The germline gives CDR1 SQVTM, CDR2 ANQGSEA. The CDR3: CSAIRESPYEQYF.

The chain employs TRBV4-2 and TRBJ2-1; lacking DNA, the TRBD2 call made by TCRdb goes unchecked. The CDR3 consists of 15 residues. In germline, CDR1 is LGHNA, CDR2 YNFKEQ. The CDR3 spells CASSQLAESYNEQFF.

This chain uses TRBV12-3 or TRBV12-4 with TRBJ2-4; TCRdb's D gene call, TRBD1, goes unchecked for lack of DNA. The CDR3 extends over 16 amino acids. CDR3 loop: CASSFGAVEGTNIQYF.

V gene TRBV2 combines with J gene TRBJ2-1; without DNA, the TCRdb call of TRBD1 cannot be checked. Germline CDR1 is SNHLY and CDR2 is FYNNEI. The CDR3 is made up of 14 amino acids. The CDR3 sequence: CAAGTNSELHEQFF.

The J gene is TRBJ1-5, the V gene TRBV7-9. The CDR3 length is 14 residues. Germline values: CDR1 SEHNR, CDR2 FQNEAQ (reference sequence). CDR3 region: CASSPGGPNQPQHF.

V gene TRBV5-4 combines with J gene TRBJ2-5. This CDR3 is built from 14 residues. Germline CDR1 is SGHNT and CDR2 is YYREEE (reference sequence). The CDR3 here is CASSDRTGQETQYF. The variable domain in full, with the rest retrieved from reference TRBV5-4 and TRBJ2-5, is ETGVTQSPTHLIKTRGQQVTLRCSSQSGHNTVSWYQQALGQGPQFIFQYYREEENGRGNFPPRFSGLQFPNYSSELNVNALELDDSALYLCASSDRTGQETQYFGPGTRLLVL.

The rearrangement links TRBV11-3 to TRBJ2-7. Germline loops: CDR1 SGHNT, CDR2 YENEEA. This CDR3 comprises 14 residues. CDR3 sequence: CASSPTGPLGEQYF. Variable domain in full (rest from reference TRBV11-3 and TRBJ2-7): EAGVVQSPRYKIIEKKQPVAFWCNPISGHNTLYWYLQNLGQGPELLIRYENEEAVDDSQLPKDRFSAERLKGVDSTLKIQPAELGDSAVYLCASSPTGPLGEQYFGPGTRLTVT.

This chain joins TRBV6-1 and TRBJ2-1. Looked up from germline, CDR1 is MNHNS and CDR2 is SASEGT. The CDR3 consists of 15 residues. CDR3 region: CASGGPASSYNEQFF.

CDR3 sequence reads: CASSGYRTGDLYEQYF. The chain has TRBV3-1 and TRBJ2-7; TCRdb names TRBD1, which stays unverified in the absence of DNA. CDR3 length: 16 amino acids. Germline CDR1 is LGHDT and CDR2 is YNNKEL (reference sequence).

The rearrangement uses TRBV9 and TRBJ1-6; TCRdb picks TRBD1, but there is no DNA to check that call. The CDR3 runs to 14 residues. Germline lookup yields CDR1 SGDLS and CDR2 YYNGEE. CDR3 region: CASGGAAPSSPLHF.

V usage is TRBV6-2 or TRBV6-3 and J usage is TRBJ1-1; the TCRdb D gene call, TRBD1, has no DNA to confirm it. This CDR3 spans 14 amino acids. Germline V gene lookup returns CDR1 MNHEY and CDR2 SVGEGT. CDR3 loop: CASSLEGENTEAFF.

The chain is built from TRBV15 and TRBJ2-7. The CDR3 covers 12 residues. Germline V CDR1 and CDR2: LNHNV, YYDKDF (reference sequence). CDR3 region: CATSRDSGAQYF.

V gene TRBV28 combines with J gene TRBJ1-5; TCRdb's D call of TRBD1 is untestable without DNA. CDR1 is MDHEN and CDR2 is SYDVKM in the germline V gene. The length of the CDR3 is 15 residues. CDR3 in amino acids: CASSLHRQSNQPQHF.

This rearrangement joins TRBV12-3 or TRBV12-4 to TRBJ1-2. This CDR3 comprises 13 residues. CDR3: CASRAVPNYGYTF.

The chain uses TRBV13 and TRBJ1-2; with no DNA, the TCRdb D assignment of TRBD1 cannot be verified. The CDR3 has 16 amino acids. CDR1 is PRHDT, CDR2 FYEKMQ, per germline (reference sequence). The chain's CDR3 is CASSFIQGQGPYGYTF.

This chain links TRBV6-1 with TRBJ2-7; no DNA is available, so the TRBD1 call from TCRdb remains unchecked. The CDR3 covers 16 residues. Germline CDR1 reads MNHNS; CDR2 reads SASEGT. This CDR3 is CASGEPDGTIGYEQYF.

The rearrangement uses TRBV2 and TRBJ2-7; there is no DNA to check the TCRdb D call of TRBD2. Germline V gene data show CDR1 as SNHLY and CDR2 as FYNNEI. The CDR3 runs 13 residues. CDR3: CALRAHSAYEQYF.

The chain links TRBV24-1 to TRBJ2-1; TCRdb proposes TRBD2, but this gene call is untestable without DNA. The CDR3 has 15 residues. The germline V gene has CDR1 KGHDR and CDR2 SFDVKD. The CDR3 sequence is CATSDLLGGVNEQFF.

The J gene is TRBJ1-4, the V gene TRBV3-1; TCRdb outputs TRBD1, but without DNA this stays unchecked. CDR3 size: 15 residues. Germline V lookup: CDR1 LGHDT, CDR2 YNNKEL (reference sequence). CDR3 residues: CASSPWDSGNEKLFF.

This sequence joins TRBV7-9 and TRBJ1-5; with no DNA, the TCRdb D assignment of TRBD1 cannot be verified. The CDR3 has 13 residues. Germline V gene data show CDR1 as SEHNR and CDR2 as FQNEAQ (reference sequence). The CDR3 sequence is CASSLDSPWPQHF.

This chain joins TRBV5-1 and TRBJ2-5; the D gene TCRdb calls, TRBD1, cannot be checked with no DNA. From germline, CDR1 is SGHRS and CDR2 YFSETQ. The CDR3 runs to 13 residues. CDR3: CASSPDNQETQYF.